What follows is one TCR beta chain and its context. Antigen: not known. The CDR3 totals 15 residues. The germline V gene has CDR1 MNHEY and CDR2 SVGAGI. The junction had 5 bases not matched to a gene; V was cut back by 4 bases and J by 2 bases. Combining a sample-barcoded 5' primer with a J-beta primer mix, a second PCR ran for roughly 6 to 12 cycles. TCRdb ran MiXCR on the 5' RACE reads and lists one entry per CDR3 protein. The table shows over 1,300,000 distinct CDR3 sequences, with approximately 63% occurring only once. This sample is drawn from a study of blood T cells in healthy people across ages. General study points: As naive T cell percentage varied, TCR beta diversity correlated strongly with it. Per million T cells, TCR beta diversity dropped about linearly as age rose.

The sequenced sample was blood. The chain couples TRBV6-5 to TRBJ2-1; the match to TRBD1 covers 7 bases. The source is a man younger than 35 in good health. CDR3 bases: TGTGCCAGCAGTTTGGGACAGCCTGCCTACAATGAGCAGTTCTTC. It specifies CASSLGQPAYNEQFF.